The 17 T cell receptor beta chains below were found in one sample sequenced in a study of blood T cell repertoires in COVID-19. TCRdb's copy holds only in-frame clones and misses some; the assay was immunoSEQ multiplex PCR. The table lists some 380,000 clones, more than 70% of them singletons, with 1% to 1.5% in the top ten. Specimen: PBMCs or T cells enriched from blood (not recorded which). The receptors were gathered from a man aged 25-45 years who had recovered from COVID-19.

The gene calls are TRBV5-1 and TRBJ2-7; 8 nucleotides line up with TRBD1. J lost 6 bases, V lost 1 base, and 6 bases had no gene match. Germline V gene sequence: CDR1 SGHRS, CDR2 YFSETQ. There are 14 residues in the CDR3. As DNA, the CDR3 is TGCGCCAGCAGCTTGCAGGGGGCAGTAACCGAGCAGTACTTC. Translating it yields CASSLQGAVTEQYF.

The chain joins TRBV4-1 to TRBJ1-5; the D is unclear. This CDR3 comprises 17 residues. Deletions cut 0 bases from V and 1 base from J, with 13 bases between. Germline CDR1 reads MGHRA; CDR2 reads YSYEKL. The CDR3 DNA reads as TGCGCCAGCAGCCAAGATGGAGTAGGTTACAGCAATCAGCCCCAGCATTTT. Translating it yields CASSQDGVGYSNQPQHF.

The chain uses TRBV2 and TRBJ1-4; 7 bases agree with TRBD1. V trimming: 7 bases; J trimming: 1 base; junction bases outside the gene matches: 9. The germline gives CDR1 SNHLY, CDR2 FYNNEI. This CDR3 spans 16 amino acids. The CDR3 DNA follows: TGTGCCAGCAACGGGGATAACAGGGGAACTAATGAAAAACTGTTTTTT. The encoded protein is CASNGDNRGTNEKLFF.

The chain has TRBV27 and TRBJ2-1; TRBD1 matches at 9 bases. The germline V gene has CDR1 MNHEY and CDR2 SMNVEV (reference sequence). V shed 0 bases, J shed 4 bases, and the junction held 10 bases outside the gene matches. The CDR3 is 18 residues long. The CDR3 sequence: CASSLSINYRGPYNEQFF. The CDR3 coding sequence is TGTGCCAGCAGTTTATCGATAAACTACAGGGGGCCATACAATGAGCAGTTCTTC.

This chain uses TRBV9 with TRBJ1-2; tentatively, D is TRBD1 (5 bases). CDR1 SGDLS and CDR2 YYNGEE come from the germline V gene. The V gene lost 4 bases and the J gene lost 2 bases, with 12 bases spanning the gap. This CDR3 comprises 14 residues. This chain's CDR3 is CASSPGTSNYGYTF. The DNA of the CDR3 is TGTGCCAGCAGCCCCGGGACTTCGAACTATGGCTACACCTTC.

CDR3 DNA sequence: TGCGCCAGCATCGAGACTAGTTCCCGGACGCAGTATTTT. This translates into CASIETSSRTQYF. The rearrangement links TRBV5-1 to TRBJ2-3; D is possibly TRBD2 (6 bases). Trimming pared 6 bases from V and 9 bases from J, leaving 17 bases between. Germline loops: CDR1 SGHRS, CDR2 YFSETQ. The CDR3 loop spans 13 amino acids.

The V and J genes are TRBV2 and TRBJ2-7, with TRBD1 matching over 7 bases. In germline, CDR1 is SNHLY, CDR2 FYNNEI. Trimming cost V 2 bases and J 5 bases; bases outside gene matches: 15. CDR3 length: 17 amino acids. The CDR3 is CASSEQALTPDRDEQYF. The CDR3 DNA reads as TGTGCCAGCAGTGAACAAGCCCTAACCCCCGACAGGGACGAGCAGTACTTC.

The rearrangement links TRBV18 to TRBJ1-5; possible D gene TRBD1, 5 bases. Germline-derived CDR1 and CDR2 are KGHSH and LQKENI. CDR3 length: 15 amino acids. V dropped 1 base and J dropped 0 bases, with 7 bases sitting between them. CDR3 in amino acids: CASSPRRDSNQPQHF. The CDR3 coding sequence is TGTGCCAGCTCACCACGCAGGGATAGCAATCAGCCCCAGCATTTT.

This chain links TRBV2 with TRBJ1-1, with D uncertain. From germline, CDR1 is SNHLY and CDR2 FYNNEI. V dropped 7 bases and J dropped 1 base, with 10 bases sitting between them. CDR3 size: 13 residues. CDR3 residues: CASTTQENTEAFF. The CDR3 DNA reads as TGTGCCAGCACTACTCAGGAGAACACTGAAGCTTTCTTT.

V is TRBV2 and J is TRBJ2-1; 7 positions match TRBD1. Unmatched junction bases numbered 15, after V lost 4 bases and J lost 6 bases. This CDR3 contains 17 residues. Germline assignment: CDR1 SNHLY and CDR2 FYNNEI. The CDR3 region is CASSVLLEQGSFNEQFF. Here the CDR3 DNA reads TGTGCCAGCAGTGTTCTCTTGGAACAGGGGTCTTTCAATGAGCAGTTCTTC. The complete variable domain, with remaining parts taken from reference TRBV2 and TRBJ2-1, reads EPEVTQTPSHQVTQMGQEVILRCVPISNHLYFYWYRQILGQKVEFLVSFYNNEISEKSEIFDDQFSVERPDGSNFTLKIRSTKLEDSAMYFCASSVLLEQGSFNEQFFGPGTRLTVL.

The rearrangement joins TRBV7-2 to TRBJ2-1, with D uncertain. Trimming stripped 5 bases from V and 0 bases from J, with 8 bases between. This CDR3 region has 14 residues. Per the germline V gene, CDR1 is SGHTA and CDR2 is FQGNSA. The CDR3 coding sequence is TGTGCCAGCAGCCCCTCCGGCTCCTACAATGAGCAGTTCTTC. Encoded protein: CASSPSGSYNEQFF.

The CDR3 is CASSQVDSYSPLHF. The CDR3 bases are TGTGCCAGCAGCCAAGTGGACAGCTATTCACCCCTCCACTTT. The rearrangement links TRBV3-1 (or the pseudogene TRBV3-2) to TRBJ1-6, with D maybe TRBD1 (6 bases). CDR1 and CDR2 (germline): LGHDT, YNNKEL (reference sequence). This CDR3 comprises 14 residues. Trimming took off 1 base at V and 8 bases at J, with 9 bases between the two ends.

The chain is built from TRBV19 and TRBJ1-2; no definite D call. The length of the CDR3 is 14 residues. CDR1 and CDR2 from the germline V gene are LNHDA and SQIVND (reference sequence). V lost 7 bases to trimming and J lost 4 bases, with 16 bases between them. The CDR3 is CASTQGERVYGYTF. The CDR3 coding sequence is TGTGCCAGTACCCAAGGAGAAAGAGTCTATGGCTACACCTTC.

The chain links TRBV5-4 to TRBJ1-2; 9 bases align to TRBD1. Unmatched junction bases numbered 5, after V lost 4 bases and J lost 1 base. The germline CDR1 and CDR2 sequences are SGHNT and YYREEE (reference sequence). This CDR3 comprises 15 residues. The CDR3 DNA reads as TGTGCCAGCAGCGCCCGGGACAGGGATAACTATGGCTACACCTTC. This translates into CASSARDRDNYGYTF.

In this sample, this clone turned up a few times. This chain uses TRBV6-5 with TRBJ2-5; 13 nucleotides align to TRBD2. Germline trimming cut 8 bases from V and 3 bases from J; bases unmatched to any gene: 0. CDR1 and CDR2 (germline): MNHEY, SVGAGI. This CDR3 has 13 amino acids. The CDR3 nucleotides are TGTGCCAGCGGACTAGCGGGGGAAGAGACCCAGTACTTC. Its translation: CASGLAGEETQYF.

The chain combines TRBV5-4 with TRBJ1-1, with D possibly TRBD1 on 6 matching bases. CDR3 length: 14 residues. Trimming left V 9 bases short and J 3 bases short, with 18 bases between. In germline, CDR1 is SGHNT, CDR2 YYREEE (reference sequence). The CDR3 region is CATAGPTGDTEAFF. CDR3 nucleotides: TGTGCCACCGCGGGTCCGACAGGAGACACTGAAGCTTTCTTT.

This clone was counted between two and nine times. The chain links TRBV6-5 to TRBJ2-6; D gene uncertain. The CDR3 runs to 15 residues. V shed 7 bases and J shed 2 bases, with 12 bases lying between them. Germline CDR1 reads MNHEY; CDR2 reads SVGAGI. The CDR3 DNA sequence: TGTGCCAGCACCCCCCTGGCCGCTGGGGCCAACGTCCTGACTTTC. The encoded protein is CASTPLAAGANVLTF.